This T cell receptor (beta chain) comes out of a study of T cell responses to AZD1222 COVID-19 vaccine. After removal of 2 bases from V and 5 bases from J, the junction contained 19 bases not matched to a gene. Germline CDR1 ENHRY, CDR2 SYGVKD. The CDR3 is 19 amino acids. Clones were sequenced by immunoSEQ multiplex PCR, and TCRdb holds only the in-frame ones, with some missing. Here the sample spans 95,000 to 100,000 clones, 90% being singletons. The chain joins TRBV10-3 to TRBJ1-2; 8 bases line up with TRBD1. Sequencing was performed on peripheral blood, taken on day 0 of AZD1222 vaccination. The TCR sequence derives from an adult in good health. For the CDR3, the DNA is TGTGCCATCAGTGAGGCTACTGCCGTGGACAGGGCGCCGGAATATGGCTACACCTTC. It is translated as CAISEATAVDRAPEYGYTF.